One and the same sample provided the 13 T cell receptor beta chains below, sequenced in a study of blood T cell repertoires in COVID-19. The method was immunoSEQ multiplex PCR; TCRdb's version includes in-frame clones alone and lacks a portion of them. The sample lists about 220,000 clones, 83% occurring once. What was sequenced was PBMCs or T cells enriched from blood (not recorded which). Receptor source: a woman in her fifties or sixties who had been exposed to COVID-19.

This chain joins TRBV7-8 and TRBJ1-2; D gene unclear. Trimming took 3 bases from V and 0 from J, leaving 5 bases between them. The CDR3 covers 13 residues. Germline CDR1 and CDR2: SGHVS and FQNEAQ. CDR3 region: CASSFGANYGYTF. DNA of the CDR3: TGTGCCAGCAGCTTCGGTGCTAACTATGGCTACACCTTC.

This chain connects TRBV2 to TRBJ1-1; D is unresolved. CDR1 and CDR2 from the germline V gene are SNHLY and FYNNEI. The V end lost 6 bases, the J end lost 7 bases, and 9 bases lay between the germline ends. The CDR3 is 11 residues long. CDR3 DNA sequence: TGTGCCAGCAGGTTGAGCGTTGAAGCTTTCTTT. Protein: CASRLSVEAFF.

This chain connects TRBV9 to TRBJ1-6; TRBD1 is a possible D gene (6 bases). V lost 5 bases to trimming and J lost 7 bases, with 13 bases between them. Germline V gene lookup returns CDR1 SGDLS and CDR2 YYNGEE. The CDR3 contains 14 residues. In nucleotides, the CDR3 is TGTGCCAGCAGTGCCGGGACAACCAATTCACCCCTCCACTTT. Translation gives CASSAGTTNSPLHF.

This clone turned up a few times. The chain combines TRBV7-8 with TRBJ1-2, with TRBD1 as a possible D gene (5 bases). The CDR3 is 14 residues long. Trimming took 3 bases from V and 5 from J, leaving 13 bases between them. The germline CDR1 and CDR2 sequences are SGHVS and FQNEAQ. The CDR3 DNA reads TGTGCCAGCAGCTTGCAGGGTTTTTCATATGGCTACACCTTC. This sequence encodes CASSLQGFSYGYTF.

This chain joins TRBV7-9 and TRBJ2-5; tentatively, D is TRBD2 (6 bases). Germline values: CDR1 SEHNR, CDR2 FQNEAQ (reference sequence). V was pared by 4 bases and J by 2 bases, with 14 bases between. CDR3 length equals 15 residues. CDR3 in DNA: TGTGCCAGCAGCTCCGGACGGGAGATTCAAGAGACCCAGTACTTC. This codes for CASSSGREIQETQYF.

The genes are TRBV27 and TRBJ2-3, with a weak D call TRBD2 (6 bases). Germline loops: CDR1 MNHEY, CDR2 SMNVEV (reference sequence). The V gene lost 7 bases and the J gene lost 6 bases, with 17 bases spanning the gap. The CDR3 contains 14 residues. CDR3 sequence: CASTIGTPSDTQYF. The CDR3 nucleotides read TGTGCCAGCACTATCGGGACTCCCTCCGATACGCAGTATTTT.

This chain connects TRBV7-2 to TRBJ2-5; 9 bases align to TRBD2. The length of the CDR3 is 16 residues. Trimming took 1 base from V and 2 from J; bases not matched to a gene: 5. Germline CDR1 SGHTA, CDR2 FQGNSA. CDR3: CASSLGRLAGQETQYF. In nucleotides, the CDR3 is TGTGCCAGCAGCTTAGGCCGGCTAGCGGGGCAAGAGACCCAGTACTTC.

Notes on this clone: This same CDR3 is encoded by further DNA sequences in the sample. The V call is TRBV19, the J call TRBJ1-6; D is uncertain. The CDR3 runs to 13 residues. The ends were cut back, 3 bases at V and 7 bases at J, with 7 bases in the middle. Germline CDR1 is LNHDA and CDR2 is SQIVND (reference sequence). The CDR3 reads CASSIPGNSPLHF. DNA of the CDR3: TGTGCCAGTAGTATTCCCGGGAATTCACCCCTCCACTTT. The full variable domain, with the rest looked up from reference TRBV19 and TRBJ1-6, is DGGITQSPKYLFRKEGQNVTLSCEQNLNHDAMYWYRQDPGQGLRLIYYSQIVNDFQKGDIAEGYSVSREKKESFPLTVTSAQKNPTAFYLCASSIPGNSPLHFGNGTRLTVT.

The chain uses TRBV11-1 and TRBJ2-1; 7 bases fit TRBD2. The CDR3 runs 15 residues. CDR1 and CDR2 from the germline V gene are SGHAT and FQDESV (reference sequence). V trimming: 3 bases; J trimming: 10 bases; junction bases outside the gene matches: 12. The CDR3 sequence is CASSFNLAVQGEQFF. The CDR3 DNA follows: TGTGCCAGCAGCTTCAACCTAGCGGTTCAGGGAGAGCAGTTCTTC.

V gene TRBV5-1 combines with J gene TRBJ1-3; 9 bases match TRBD1. The CDR3 is 16 residues long. Germline CDR1 reads SGHRS; CDR2 reads YFSETQ. The junction had 4 bases not matched to a gene; V was cut back by 0 bases and J by 3 bases. CDR3 sequence reads: CASSLGQGDFGNTIYF. The CDR3 region has the DNA TGCGCCAGCAGCTTGGGACAGGGGGATTTTGGAAACACCATATATTTT.

This clone was seen more than once but under ten times. This sample includes further DNA sequences coding for the same CDR3. V usage is TRBV7-2 and J usage is TRBJ2-3, with no clear D. CDR3 length: 12 residues. Looked up from germline, CDR1 is SGHTA and CDR2 is FQGNSA. The V gene lost 4 bases and the J gene lost 6 bases, with 8 bases spanning the gap. CDR3 DNA: TGTGCCAGCAGCTCAAGCAGGGATACGCAGTATTTT. It translates to CASSSSRDTQYF. The full variable domain, with the rest looked up from reference TRBV7-2 and TRBJ2-3, is GAGVSQSPSNKVTEKGKDVELRCDPISGHTALYWYRQSLGQGLEFLIYFQGNSAPDKSGLPSDRFSAERTGGSVSTLTIQRTQQEDSAVYLCASSSSRDTQYFGPGTRLTVL.

This clone was counted between two and nine times. This chain uses TRBV7-8 with TRBJ2-5; no reliable D call. Per germline, CDR1 SGHVS and CDR2 FQNEAQ. Deletions cut 2 bases from V and 4 bases from J, with 17 bases between. This CDR3 region has 16 residues. CDR3 loop: CASSLRSRTTLETQYF. The DNA of the CDR3 is TGTGCCAGCAGCTTAAGATCCCGAACTACACTAGAGACCCAGTACTTC. Using reference TRBV7-8 and TRBJ2-5 for the parts outside the CDR3, the full variable domain is GAGVSQSPRYKVAKRGQDVALRCDPISGHVSLFWYQQALGQGPEFLTYFQNEAQLDKSGLPSDRFFAERPEGSVSTLKIQRTQQEDSAVYLCASSLRSRTTLETQYFGPGTRLLVL.

The chain carries TRBV5-1 and TRBJ2-1; 7 bases line up with TRBD1. Unmatched junction bases numbered 6, after V lost 4 bases and J lost 5 bases. Germline V gene data show CDR1 as SGHRS and CDR2 as YFSETQ. The CDR3 extends over 14 amino acids. CDR3 bases: TGCGCCAGCAGCCGCGCCACAGGGGACAATGAGCAGTTCTTC. Translation gives CASSRATGDNEQFF.